These T cell receptor beta chains were read from a single sample in a study of beta chain features in type 1 diabetes. Here immunoSEQ multiplex PCR was the method, and the copy in TCRdb shows in-frame clones only, minus some. Found here are fewer than 900,000 clones, roughly 16% of them singletons; the top ten hold roughly 0.025%. The sequenced sample was naive CD4+ T cells from blood. The receptors derive from a woman younger than 35 in good health. Each CDR3 is given with its conserved first and last residue. D genes are given only for firm matches. A row's size may be missing; if present it is once, few, many or a size class.

D: .; V: TRBV12-5; J: TRBJ2-2; size: .; CDR3: CASAWGWTGELFF; DNA: TGTGCTAGTGCCTGGGGGTGGACCGGGGAGCTGTTTTTT
D: .; V: TRBV12-5; J: TRBJ1-1; size: .; CDR3: CASGLGHTEAFF; DNA: TGTGCTAGTGGCCTGGGACACACTGAAGCTTTCTTT
D: .; V: TRBV11-2; J: TRBJ2-2; size: .; CDR3: CASRSPLRGSVGELFF; DNA: TGTGCCAGCCGCTCCCCTCTCCGGGGCTCGGTGGGGGAGCTGTTTTTT
D: .; V: TRBV7-2; J: TRBJ2-7; size: .; CDR3: CASSLGGTSSYEQYF; DNA: TGTGCCAGCAGCTTAGGGGGAACCAGCTCCTACGAGCAGTACTTC
D: .; V: TRBV7-2; J: TRBJ2-1; size: few; CDR3: CASSLGPPSGGNEQFF; DNA: TGTGCCAGCAGCTTGGGCCCTCCGAGCGGAGGTAATGAGCAGTTCTTC
D: .; V: TRBV7-9; J: TRBJ1-1; size: .; CDR3: CASSPTSLPGAFF; DNA: TGTGCCAGCAGCCCTACCTCCCTCCCGGGAGCTTTCTTT
D: .; V: TRBV5-1; J: TRBJ2-7; size: .; CDR3: CASSLMESSYEQYF; DNA: TGCGCCAGCAGCTTGATGGAGAGCTCCTACGAGCAGTACTTC
D: .; V: TRBV29-1; J: TRBJ1-4; size: .; CDR3: CSAKGGDGEKLFF; DNA: TGCAGCGCGAAGGGAGGGGACGGTGAAAAACTGTTTTTT
D: .; V: TRBV19; J: TRBJ1-2; size: few; CDR3: CASQPDLNYGYTF; DNA: TGTGCCAGTCAGCCGGACCTTAACTATGGCTACACCTTC
D: .; V: TRBV18; J: TRBJ2-7; size: .; CDR3: CASSRGAEYEQYF; DNA: TGTGCCAGCTCACGGGGGGCAGAGTACGAGCAGTACTTC
D: .; V: TRBV7-3; J: TRBJ2-5; size: .; CDR3: CASSLYLGETQYF; DNA: TGTGCCAGCAGCTTATATCTAGGCGAGACCCAGTACTTC
D: .; V: TRBV11-2; J: TRBJ1-4; size: few; CDR3: CASLSEWSILFF; DNA: TGTGCCAGCCTCAGCGAGTGGAGTATTCTGTTTTTT
D: TRBD1; V: TRBV19; J: TRBJ1-5; size: .; CDR3: CASRDRGDQPQHF; DNA: TGTGCCAGTAGGGACAGGGGTGATCAGCCCCAGCATTTT
D: .; V: TRBV28; J: TRBJ2-1; size: .; CDR3: CASSLLGAYNEQFF; DNA: TGTGCCAGCAGTTTATTAGGGGCCTACAATGAGCAGTTCTTC
D: .; V: TRBV15; J: TRBJ1-4; size: few; CDR3: CATSSGRPLRTNEKLFF; DNA: TGTGCCACCAGCAGTGGTCGCCCCTTGAGGACTAATGAAAAACTGTTTTTT
D: TRBD2; V: TRBV28; J: TRBJ2-2; size: .; CDR3: CASRPGLAGGVHGELFF; DNA: TGTGCCAGCAGACCTGGACTAGCGGGAGGGGTGCACGGGGAGCTGTTTTTT
D: .; V: TRBV4-3; J: TRBJ1-2; size: few; CDR3: CASSQDLEVNYGYTF; DNA: TGCGCCAGCAGCCAAGATTTGGAGGTGAACTATGGCTACACCTTC
D: .; V: TRBV7-3; J: TRBJ1-2; size: .; CDR3: CASSPGQGYGYTF; DNA: TGTGCCAGCAGCCCGGGGCAGGGGTATGGCTACACCTTC
D: .; V: TRBV23-1; J: TRBJ2-7; size: many; CDR3: CASSQGRDEQYF; DNA: TGCGCCAGCAGTCAAGGACGAGACGAGCAGTACTTC
D: .; V: TRBV5-6; J: TRBJ1-1; size: few; CDR3: CASSLEPGGTEAFF; DNA: TGTGCCAGCAGCTTGGAGCCCGGGGGCACTGAAGCTTTCTTT
D: .; V: TRBV28; J: TRBJ1-2; size: few; CDR3: CASSLKGYGYTF; DNA: TGTGCCAGCAGTTTAAAAGGCTATGGCTACACCTTC
D: TRBD1; V: TRBV10-2; J: TRBJ2-7; size: .; CDR3: CASSLQGSSYEQYF; DNA: TGCGCCAGCAGTTTACAGGGGAGCTCCTACGAGCAGTACTTC
D: TRBD1; V: TRBV28; J: TRBJ1-2; size: few; CDR3: CASSLGQGQADYGYTF; DNA: TGTGCCAGCAGTTTGGGACAGGGACAAGCGGACTATGGCTACACCTTC
D: .; V: TRBV11-2; J: TRBJ2-1; size: .; CDR3: CASRWDNEQFF; DNA: TGTGCCAGCCGGTGGGACAATGAGCAGTTCTTC
D: .; V: TRBV7-3; J: TRBJ2-7; size: few; CDR3: CASSGQAGTTYEQYF; DNA: TGTGCCAGCAGCGGCCAGGCGGGTACTACCTACGAGCAGTACTTC
D: TRBD1; V: TRBV4-3; J: TRBJ2-7; size: .; CDR3: CASSRDSMDRVSYEQYF; DNA: TGCGCCAGCAGCCGGGACTCCATGGACAGGGTCTCCTACGAGCAGTACTTC
D: .; V: TRBV2; J: TRBJ2-7; size: .; CDR3: CANSRDFSYEQYF; DNA: TGTGCCAACTCCCGGGACTTCTCCTACGAGCAGTACTTC
D: .; V: TRBV14; J: TRBJ2-3; size: .; CDR3: CASSPMGATQYF; DNA: TGTGCCAGCAGCCCCATGGGAGCTACGCAGTATTTT
D: .; V: TRBV7-9; J: TRBJ1-2; size: .; CDR3: CASSLSGYTF; DNA: TGTGCCAGCAGCTTGAGTGGCTACACCTTC
D: .; V: TRBV19; J: TRBJ1-2; size: .; CDR3: CASRTGQLYGYTF; DNA: TGTGCCAGTAGAACCGGACAGCTCTATGGCTACACCTTC
D: TRBD2; V: TRBV25-1; J: TRBJ2-1; size: .; CDR3: CASSEPLAGYNEQFF; DNA: TGTGCCAGCAGTGAACCGCTAGCGGGATACAATGAGCAGTTCTTC
D: .; V: TRBV10-3; J: TRBJ2-1; size: .; CDR3: CAISDFNRDDEQFF; DNA: TGTGCCATCAGTGACTTCAACAGGGACGATGAGCAGTTCTTC
D: .; V: TRBV28; J: TRBJ2-6; size: .; CDR3: CASRRRSSGANVLTF; DNA: TGTGCCAGCAGACGACGGAGCTCTGGGGCCAACGTCCTGACTTTC
D: .; V: TRBV14; J: TRBJ2-7; size: .; CDR3: CASGEYVSSEQYF; DNA: TGTGCCAGCGGGGAATACGTCTCATCCGAGCAGTACTTC
D: .; V: TRBV23-1; J: TRBJ2-7; size: few; CDR3: CASRSSDCTYEQYF; DNA: TGCGCCAGCAGAAGTTCGGACTGCACCTACGAGCAGTACTTC
D: TRBD1; V: TRBV29-1; J: TRBJ2-7; size: few; CDR3: CAALTGLGSYEQYF; DNA: TGCGCTGCGTTGACAGGGTTAGGGAGCTACGAGCAGTACTTC
D: .; V: TRBV28; J: TRBJ1-1; size: .; CDR3: CASSFSLNTEAFF; DNA: TGTGCCAGCAGTTTCTCCCTGAACACTGAAGCTTTCTTT
D: TRBD2; V: TRBV5-4; J: TRBJ2-5; size: few; CDR3: CASSPGGLAGVKREETQYF; DNA: TGTGCCAGCAGCCCAGGTGGGCTAGCGGGAGTAAAGCGAGAAGAGACCCAGTACTTC
D: .; V: TRBV28; J: TRBJ2-4; size: .; CDR3: CASSLGAAVGNIQYF; DNA: TGTGCCAGCAGTTTAGGGGCAGCGGTTGGGAACATTCAGTACTTC
D: .; V: TRBV27; J: TRBJ2-7; size: .; CDR3: CASSLTGPQRHEQYF; DNA: TGTGCCAGCAGTTTAACAGGGCCGCAGAGGCACGAGCAGTACTTC
D: .; V: TRBV18; J: TRBJ2-1; size: .; CDR3: CASSRTDVGEQFF; DNA: TGTGCCAGCTCACGGACAGATGTGGGTGAGCAGTTCTTC
D: TRBD1; V: TRBV28; J: TRBJ2-1; size: few; CDR3: CASSPPGQGNFF; DNA: TGTGCCAGCAGTCCCCCGGGACAGGGAAACTTCTTC
D: .; V: TRBV20-1; J: TRBJ2-5; size: few; CDR3: CSGLGQETQYF; DNA: TGCAGCGGACTGGGTCAAGAGACCCAGTACTTC